The rows below give T cell receptor beta chains drawn from one sample of a study of long-term antiretroviral therapy in people with HIV. The method was immunoSEQ multiplex PCR; TCRdb's version includes in-frame clones alone and lacks a portion of them. The repertoire holds 2,500 to 3,000 clones, with approximately 79% as singletons. Here the sequenced sample was unsorted PBMCs, taken 0.4 years before starting antiretroviral therapy. The receptor set was obtained from a woman in her 40s with HIV. CDR3s include the opening cysteine and the closing phenylalanine or tryptophan. Each record gives: V gene, clone size, J gene, D gene, CDR3 protein, CDR3 DNA. A D gene is named only where the DNA matches it firmly. The size entry is marked missing in some rows and otherwise reads once, few, many or a size class.

>TRBV4-1|-|TRBJ2-2|-
CASSQGDINTGELFF
TGCGCCAGCAGCCAAGGGGACATTAACACCGGGGAGCTGTTTTTT
>TRBV6-5|-|TRBJ2-3|-
CASSYVPTDTQYF
TGTGCCAGCAGTTACGTCCCTACAGATACGCAGTATTTT
>TRBV6-1|-|TRBJ2-1|-
CASSPTSLGYNEQFF
TGTGCCAGCAGTCCGACTAGTTTGGGGTACAATGAGCAGTTCTTC
>TRBV27|large|TRBJ1-2|TRBD1
CASSPRTGANYGYTF
TGTGCCAGCAGTCCTAGGACAGGGGCAAACTATGGCTACACCTTC
>TRBV20-1|-|TRBJ1-2|-
CSARADYGYTF
TGCAGTGCTAGAGCTGACTATGGCTACACCTTC
>TRBV2|few|TRBJ1-2|TRBD1
CASSVTRGLDGYTF
TGTGCCAGCAGTGTGACCAGGGGGCTCGATGGCTACACCTTC
>TRBV7-8|-|TRBJ2-7|-
CASSLVQLPYEQYF
TGTGCCAGCAGCTTAGTTCAGCTTCCCTACGAGCAGTACTTC
>TRBV15|-|TRBJ2-1|TRBD2
CATRGSGTSEYNEQFF
TGTGCCACCAGGGGGTCGGGGACTAGCGAGTACAATGAGCAGTTCTTC
>TRBV5-1|-|TRBJ2-1|TRBD1
CASSWDGQVDYNEQFF
TGCGCCAGCAGCTGGGACGGACAGGTAGACTACAATGAGCAGTTCTTC
>TRBV28|-|TRBJ2-7|TRBD1
CASSTSGTGVHEQYF
TGTGCCAGCAGTACGTCCGGGACAGGGGTCCACGAGCAGTACTTC
>TRBV6-6|-|TRBJ1-2|-
CASSYSSGDGYTF
TGTGCCAGCAGTTACTCGTCGGGTGATGGCTACACCTTC
>TRBV7-7|-|TRBJ2-7|-
CASSTGQGFSYEQYF
TGTGCCAGCAGCACAGGACAAGGATTCTCATACGAGCAGTACTTC
>TRBV2|few|TRBJ1-4|-
CASSEGGRTNEKLFF
TGTGCCAGCAGTGAGGGGGGACGAACTAATGAAAAACTGTTTTTT
>TRBV7-8|-|TRBJ2-7|-
CASSWGGARGSLRGVVYEQYF
TGTGCCAGCAGCTGGGGGGGGGCCCGGGGGAGTTTGCGGGGCGTGGTATACGAGCAGTACTTC
>TRBV7-9|-|TRBJ2-7|TRBD2
CASSFQLAGVVEQYF
TGTGCCAGCAGCTTCCAACTAGCGGGAGTCGTCGAGCAGTACTTC
>TRBV2|few|TRBJ1-5|-
CASSVSPYSNQPQHF
TGTGCCAGCAGTGTTTCTCCCTATAGCAATCAGCCCCAGCATTTT
>TRBV2|-|TRBJ1-1|-
CASSPLFRQDNDEAFF
TGTGCCAGCAGCCCTCTCTTTAGACAGGATAACGATGAAGCTTTCTTT
>TRBV7-9|few|TRBJ2-1|TRBD2
CASSLGLAGFEQFF
TGTGCCAGCAGCTTGGGACTAGCGGGATTTGAGCAGTTCTTC
>TRBV23-1|-|TRBJ2-1|-
CASSLTPFYNEQFF
TGCGCCAGCAGTCTGACACCATTCTACAATGAGCAGTTCTTC
>TRBV19|-|TRBJ1-1|-
CASAQGGGFSNTEAFF
TGTGCCAGTGCACAGGGTGGGGGTTTCTCGAACACTGAAGCTTTCTTT
>TRBV6-5|-|TRBJ2-3|-
CASSYYSTDTQYF
TGTGCCAGCAGTTACTACAGCACAGATACGCAGTATTTT
>TRBV5-4|-|TRBJ2-5|-
CASSLAGGQQETQYF
TGTGCCAGCAGCTTGGCGGGGGGACAGCAAGAGACCCAGTACTTC
>TRBV7-9|-|TRBJ2-7|-
CASSLVSAEYEQYF
TGTGCCAGCAGCTTAGTCTCAGCGGAGTACGAGCAGTACTTC
>TRBV19|-|TRBJ1-4|-
CASSRTADNEKLFF
TGTGCCAGTAGTAGGACAGCAGATAATGAAAAACTGTTTTTT
>TRBV2|-|TRBJ2-3|TRBD2
CASSSTSGRASTQYF
TGTGCCAGCAGTTCGACTAGCGGGAGGGCCAGCACGCAGTATTTT
>TRBV5-1|few|TRBJ2-7|TRBD2
CASSPTETSGTYEQYF
TGCGCCAGCAGCCCAACGGAGACTAGCGGGACCTACGAGCAGTACTTC
>TRBV6-5|few|TRBJ1-3|-
CASSYSGPGNTIYF
TGTGCCAGCAGTTACTCAGGGCCAGGAAACACCATATATTTT
>TRBV7-9|-|TRBJ2-1|TRBD2
CASRPSGRTYNEQFF
TGTGCCAGCAGACCTAGCGGGAGGACCTACAATGAGCAGTTCTTC
>TRBV10-3|-|TRBJ2-7|-
CAISESNRAVYEQYF
TGTGCCATCAGTGAGTCAAACAGGGCGGTCTACGAGCAGTACTTC
>TRBV9|-|TRBJ2-7|TRBD1
CASSVVGGGEQYF
TGTGCCAGCAGCGTAGTAGGGGGCGGCGAGCAGTACTTC
>TRBV28|-|TRBJ2-7|-
CASSTTQGGGTRRYEQYF
TGTGCCAGCAGTACTACCCAGGGGGGCGGGACCCGCCGATACGAGCAGTACTTC
>TRBV5-1|-|TRBJ1-1|-
CASSLGGPPGEAFF
TGCGCCAGCAGCTTGGGTGGCCCCCCAGGTGAAGCTTTCTTT
>TRBV9|-|TRBJ1-2|TRBD1
CASSVGGTGRPNYGYTF
TGTGCCAGCAGCGTAGGAGGGACAGGCCGCCCCAACTATGGCTACACCTTC
>TRBV7-9|few|TRBJ2-7|-
CASSLDPHEQYF
TGTGCCAGCAGCTTAGACCCCCACGAGCAGTACTTC
>TRBV18|few|TRBJ2-7|-
CASSPPNVSYEQYF
TGTGCCAGCTCACCACCGAATGTCTCCTACGAGCAGTACTTC
>TRBV18|-|TRBJ2-7|TRBD1
CASSLGTGIPYEQYF
TGTGCCAGCTCACTTGGGACAGGGATCCCCTACGAGCAGTACTTC
>TRBV7-8|-|TRBJ1-1|-
CASSLEVGTAFF
TGTGCCAGCAGCTTAGAGGTGGGGACGGCTTTCTTT
>TRBV5-6|-|TRBJ2-3|TRBD1
CASSETRGQGLSDTQYF
TGTGCCAGCAGCGAAACCCGGGGACAGGGTCTTTCAGATACGCAGTATTTT
>TRBV28|-|TRBJ2-7|-
CASRPPGVLLEQYF
TGTGCCAGCAGGCCTCCGGGGGTACTACTCGAGCAGTACTTC
>TRBV6-5|-|TRBJ2-7|-
CASSYSFREAYEQYF
TGTGCCAGCAGTTACTCCTTCAGGGAGGCCTACGAGCAGTACTTC
>TRBV6-1|-|TRBJ2-1|TRBD2
CASSGELAGRGNEQFF
TGTGCCAGCAGTGGGGAGCTAGCGGGGAGGGGCAATGAGCAGTTCTTC
>TRBV7-2|-|TRBJ2-7|-
CASSPAPFEQYF
TGTGCCAGCAGCCCCGCCCCTTTCGAGCAGTACTTC
>TRBV7-9|once|TRBJ1-4|TRBD1
CASSLVISGDRNEKLFF
TGTGCCAGCAGCTTAGTGATAAGCGGGGACAGAAATGAAAAACTGTTTTTT
>TRBV5-6|once|TRBJ1-6|-
CASSFTGEVVAPLHF
TGTGCCAGCAGCTTCACCGGGGAGGTAGTTGCACCCCTCCACTTT
>TRBV7-6|large|TRBJ2-7|-
CASSLEVSVTYEQYF
TGTGCCAGCAGCTTAGAGGTTAGCGTAACCTACGAGCAGTACTTC
>TRBV10-3|-|TRBJ2-3|-
CAIRGQGRTPPDTQYF
TGTGCCATCAGGGGCCAGGGACGGACTCCGCCAGATACGCAGTATTTT
>TRBV19|once|TRBJ1-2|TRBD1
CASRTGGDYGYTF
TGTGCCAGTAGAACAGGGGGCGACTATGGCTACACCTTC
>TRBV7-9|-|TRBJ2-5|TRBD2
CASSFGWTSGKETQYF
TGTGCCAGCAGCTTCGGTTGGACTAGCGGGAAGGAGACCCAGTACTTC
>TRBV9|-|TRBJ2-2|-
CASSTSLQELNTGELFF
TGTGCCAGCAGCACCTCATTACAGGAGTTGAACACCGGGGAGCTGTTTTTT
>TRBV6-5|-|TRBJ2-1|TRBD2
CASSYTGGFNNEQFF
TGTGCCAGCAGTTACACGGGAGGATTTAACAATGAGCAGTTCTTC
>TRBV7-8|few|TRBJ1-2|TRBD1
CASSLGGIRQTGGHGYGYTF
TGTGCCAGCAGCTTAGGGGGTATAAGACAAACAGGGGGCCACGGCTATGGCTACACCTTC
>TRBV6-5|few|TRBJ2-2|-
CASGRYNTGELFF
TGTGCCAGCGGTAGATACAACACCGGGGAGCTGTTTTTT
>TRBV27|once|TRBJ2-1|-
CASSNDYYNEQFF
TGTGCCAGCAGTAATGATTATTACAATGAGCAGTTCTTC
>TRBV21-1|-|TRBJ2-5|-
CASSTKGGSDQETQYF
TGTGCCAGCAGCACAAAGGGCGGGTCTGACCAAGAGACCCAGTACTTC